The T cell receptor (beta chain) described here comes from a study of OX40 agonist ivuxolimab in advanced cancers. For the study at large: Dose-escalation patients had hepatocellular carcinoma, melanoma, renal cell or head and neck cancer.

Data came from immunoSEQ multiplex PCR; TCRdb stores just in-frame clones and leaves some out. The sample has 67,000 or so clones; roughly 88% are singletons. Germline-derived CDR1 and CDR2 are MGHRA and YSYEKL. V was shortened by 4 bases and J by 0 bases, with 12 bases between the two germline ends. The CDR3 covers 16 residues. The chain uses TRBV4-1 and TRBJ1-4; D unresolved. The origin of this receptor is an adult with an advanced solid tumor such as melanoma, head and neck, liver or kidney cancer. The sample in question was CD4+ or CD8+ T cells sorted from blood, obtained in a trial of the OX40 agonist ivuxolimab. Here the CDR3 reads CASSPSRLSTNEKLFF. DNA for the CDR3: TGCGCCAGCAGCCCCAGCAGACTCTCAACTAATGAAAAACTGTTTTTT.